These T cell receptor beta chains were read from a single sample in a study of shared clonotypes between healthy human individuals. Data came from immunoSEQ multiplex PCR; TCRdb stores just in-frame clones and leaves some out. The repertoire consists of about 2 million clones, with about 95% occurring once and the leading ten covering 1.2%. The sequenced sample was naive CD8+ T cells sorted from blood. The receptors were gathered from a young man in good health. Both conserved end residues are part of each CDR3. The D gene is left open where the match is weak. Size is omitted from some rows. Given values are once, few, many or a class for expanded clones.

>.|TRBD1|TRBV7-7|TRBJ1-4
TGTGCTAGCAGCGAGACAGGGAGAGGAGGTGAAAAACTGTTTTTT
CASSETGRGGEKLFF
>.|.|TRBV2|TRBJ1-1
TGTGCCAGCAGTGACAGGTCAGGCACTGAAGCTTTCTTT
CASSDRSGTEAFF
>.|.|TRBV7-6|TRBJ1-2
TGTGCCAGCAGCTTAGAAGGGGAGAGGGTTAACTATGGCTACACCTTC
CASSLEGERVNYGYTF
>once|.|TRBV2|TRBJ1-5
TGTGCCAGCAGGGGGGGCAATCAGCCCCAGCATTTT
CASRGGNQPQHF
>once|.|TRBV5-6|TRBJ2-2
TGTGCCAGCAGCTGGAATCCCACCGGGGAGCTGTTTTTT
CASSWNPTGELFF
>.|.|TRBV4-1|TRBJ2-2
TGCGCCAGCAGCCAAGATCTCTACACCGGGGAGCTGTTTTTT
CASSQDLYTGELFF
>.|TRBD1|TRBV6-6|TRBJ1-1
TGTGCCAGCAGTTACGTCAGGACAGGCCGAGGGACTGAAGCTTTCTTT
CASSYVRTGRGTEAFF
>.|.|TRBV2|TRBJ2-5
TGTGCCAGCAGAGCGGACTCGAACGGGGAGACCCAGTACTTC
CASRADSNGETQYF
>.|.|TRBV15|TRBJ1-1
TGTGCCACCAGCAGAGCCCCGGCAGAGAACACTGAAGCTTTCTTT
CATSRAPAENTEAFF
>once|.|TRBV13|TRBJ1-2
TGTGCCAGCAGCCCTTATATAGATTTAGGAGGCTACACCTTC
CASSPYIDLGGYTF
>.|.|TRBV6-1|TRBJ2-7
TGTGCCAGCCGAAGATCAGGGAGCTCCTACGAGCAGTACTTC
CASRRSGSSYEQYF
>.|.|TRBV27|TRBJ2-2
TGTGCCAGCAGTTTGCCAGGGGTTACCGGGGAGCTGTTTTTT
CASSLPGVTGELFF
>.|.|TRBV4-1|TRBJ1-5
TGCGCCAGCAGCCCAGTATCGACGGGAATCAATCAGCCCCAGCATTTT
CASSPVSTGINQPQHF
>once|TRBD1|TRBV4-1|TRBJ1-2
TGCGCCAGCAGCCAAGATCTTGGTGCCGGGACAGCATCGTATGGCTACACCTTC
CASSQDLGAGTASYGYTF
>.|TRBD2|TRBV4-1|TRBJ2-3
TGCGCCAGCAGCCAAATACCGGTGACTAGCTCTACAGATACGCAGTATTTT
CASSQIPVTSSTDTQYF
>.|.|TRBV20-1|TRBJ2-5
TGCAGTGCTAGAGAGGGGAACCCCCAGTACTTC
CSAREGNPQYF
>once|.|TRBV5-4|TRBJ2-7
TGTGCCAGCAGCTGGGGGCTAGCTTCCTACGAGCAGTACTTC
CASSWGLASYEQYF
>.|.|TRBV6-5|TRBJ2-7
TGTGCCAGCAGTTACTCGTTCGACACAACCTACGAGCAGTACTTC
CASSYSFDTTYEQYF
>.|.|TRBV2|TRBJ2-1
TGTGCCAGCAGTGACAGAGAGCCTAACAATGAGCAGTTCTTC
CASSDREPNNEQFF
>.|TRBD2|TRBV4-1|TRBJ2-5
TGCGCCAGCAGCCCCCTAGCGGGGGTAGAGACCCAGTACTTC
CASSPLAGVETQYF
>.|.|TRBV29-1|TRBJ2-1
TGCAGCGTCCCGGGGGACTTCCCTGGAGTCAATGAGCAGTTCTTC
CSVPGDFPGVNEQFF
>.|.|TRBV19|TRBJ2-1
TGTGCCAGTAGTATAGGGAGTGGATACAATGAGCAGTTCTTC
CASSIGSGYNEQFF
>.|TRBD1|TRBV7-9|TRBJ1-2
TGTGCCAGCAGCTTAGTGCAGGGGGCGAATGGCTACACCTTC
CASSLVQGANGYTF
>.|.|TRBV13|TRBJ2-7
TGTGCCAGCAGCTTTAAGTCAGGGGTGTCCTACGAGCAGTACTTC
CASSFKSGVSYEQYF
>few|.|TRBV19|TRBJ1-2
TGTGCCAGTAGAGCCTCGGGGAGCTATGGCTACACCTTC
CASRASGSYGYTF
>.|TRBD2|TRBV11-3|TRBJ2-1
TGTGCCAGCAGCTCGGGACTAGCTACCCATGAGCAGTTCTTC
CASSSGLATHEQFF
>.|.|TRBV10-1|TRBJ2-1
TGCGCCAGCAGTGAGTCGGGGTTCAATGAGCAGTTCTTC
CASSESGFNEQFF
>.|.|TRBV28|TRBJ2-7
TGTGCCAGCAAACGTTCGACAGAGACCTACGAGCAGTACTTC
CASKRSTETYEQYF
>.|.|TRBV9|TRBJ1-2
TGTGCCAGCACCGCCCCGCAGGGCTCTGGCTACACCTTC
CASTAPQGSGYTF
>.|.|TRBV14|TRBJ1-1
TGTGCCAGCAGCCAAGAGTTGCGGGGCACTGAAGCTTTCTTT
CASSQELRGTEAFF
>few|.|TRBV5-5|TRBJ2-7
TGTGCCAGCAGCCACCCGGATCGCTCCTACGAGCAGTACTTC
CASSHPDRSYEQYF
>.|.|TRBV4-1|TRBJ2-7
TGCGCCAGCAGCCAAAAGGACACAGGTTACGAGCAGTACTTC
CASSQKDTGYEQYF
>.|TRBD1|TRBV7-9|TRBJ2-5
TGTGCCAGCAGCCAAAGGACAGGGGGCGCGGAGACCCAGTACTTC
CASSQRTGGAETQYF
>.|.|TRBV4-2|TRBJ2-5
TGTGCCAGCAGCCAAGCCTCCAACGAGCGAGGCGAGACCCAGTACTTC
CASSQASNERGETQYF
>.|TRBD2|TRBV2|TRBJ2-1
TGTGCCAGCAGAACAAGCGGGGGCTACAATGAGCAGTTCTTC
CASRTSGGYNEQFF
>.|.|TRBV18|TRBJ1-1
TGTGCCAGCTCACCACCGGGACCCTTAAGGGGCACTGAAGCTTTCTTT
CASSPPGPLRGTEAFF
>.|TRBD2|TRBV30|TRBJ2-1
TGTGCCTGGAGTGGGGGGCTAGCGGGGTGGGCCGCTAGCTCCTACAATGAGCAGTTCTTC
CAWSGGLAGWAASSYNEQFF
>.|.|TRBV4-1|TRBJ2-3
TGCGCCAGCAGACAAAGACCCGACTTGCAGGGCAGGGCAGATACGCAGTATTTT
CASRQRPDLQGRADTQYF
>once|TRBD2|TRBV10-2|TRBJ2-5
TGCGCCAGCAGTGAAATCCCCCGGGGGGAGATTCAAGAGACCCAGTACTTC
CASSEIPRGEIQETQYF
>.|.|TRBV7-9|TRBJ2-3
TGTGCCAGCAGCCGAGGGGGGGTGAGCACAGATACGCAGTATTTT
CASSRGGVSTDTQYF
>once|.|TRBV10-1|TRBJ2-7
TGCGCCAGCAGTCGTTGGGGAGACCCCTACGAGCAGTACTTC
CASSRWGDPYEQYF
>.|TRBD2|TRBV2|TRBJ2-7
TGTGCCAGCAGTGAAGGAGGCGGGAGGGCCTCGAGCGAGCAGTACTTC
CASSEGGGRASSEQYF
>.|TRBD1|TRBV6-5|TRBJ1-1
TGTGCCAGCAGCACAGGGGCGGGAGGCACTGAAGCTTTCTTT
CASSTGAGGTEAFF
>.|TRBD1|TRBV6-5|TRBJ1-5
TGTGCCAGCAGCTGGGACAGGTCTCAGCCCCAGCATTTT
CASSWDRSQPQHF
>.|.|TRBV19|TRBJ2-7
TGTGCCAGTAGTATATCTGGGATTAGCGAGCAGTACTTC
CASSISGISEQYF
>.|.|TRBV9|TRBJ2-7
TGTGCCAGCAGCGCGGGACCAGAGGACGAGCAGTACTTC
CASSAGPEDEQYF
>.|TRBD1|TRBV9|TRBJ2-7
TGTGCCAGCGGGGACCCGGGGACAGGGCGCGACGAGCAGTACTTC
CASGDPGTGRDEQYF